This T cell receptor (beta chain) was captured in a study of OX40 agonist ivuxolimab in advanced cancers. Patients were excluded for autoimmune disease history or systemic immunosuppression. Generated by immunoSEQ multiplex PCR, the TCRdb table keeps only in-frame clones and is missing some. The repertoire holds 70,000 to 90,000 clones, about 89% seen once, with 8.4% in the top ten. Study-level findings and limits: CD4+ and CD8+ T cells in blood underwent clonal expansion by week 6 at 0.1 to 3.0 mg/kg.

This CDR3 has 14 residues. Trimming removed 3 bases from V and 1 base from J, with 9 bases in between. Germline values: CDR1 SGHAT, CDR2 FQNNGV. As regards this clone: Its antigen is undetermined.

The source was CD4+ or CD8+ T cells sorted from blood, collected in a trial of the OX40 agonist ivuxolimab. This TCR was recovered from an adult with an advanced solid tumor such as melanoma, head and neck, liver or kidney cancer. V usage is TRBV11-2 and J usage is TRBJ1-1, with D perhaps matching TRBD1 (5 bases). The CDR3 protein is CASSLEGPNTEAFF. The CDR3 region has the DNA TGTGCCAGCAGCTTGGAGGGACCGAACACTGAAGCTTTCTTT.